The 17 T cell receptor beta chains given below trace back to one sample, sequenced in a study of T-cell memory formation after mild COVID-19. MiXCR was run by TCRdb on the 5' RACE reads, yielding one entry per CDR3 protein. The repertoire holds some 150,000 distinct CDR3 sequences, about 19% seen once, with around 2.5% in the top ten. Sample: PBMCs or a T cell subset sorted from them (not recorded which). The source of these receptors is an adult woman who had mild COVID-19 (a few samples of this study predate the infection). Cell type and time point are not known.

This clonotype came up a few times. The rearrangement joins TRBV12-3 or TRBV12-4 to TRBJ2-1, with D tentatively TRBD2 (5 bases). The CDR3 length is 15 residues. Trimming removed 6 bases at V and 0 bases at J, with 12 bases between. CDR3 DNA: TGTGCCAGCAGACCCGCTAGCAGCTCCTACAATGAGCAGTTCTTC. Amino acids: CASRPASSSYNEQFF.

This clonotype was picked up a small number of times. This sequence joins TRBV15 and TRBJ2-1; D perhaps matches TRBD2 (5 bases). Germline V gene lookup returns CDR1 LNHNV and CDR2 YYDKDF (reference sequence). The ends were cut back, 4 bases at V and 3 bases at J, with 13 bases in the middle. The CDR3 has 15 amino acids. CDR3 coding DNA: TGTGCCACCAGCATCAATCCGGGGAGCTACAATGAGCAGTTCTTC. As protein: CATSINPGSYNEQFF.

In DNA form, the CDR3 reads TGCGCCAGCAGCCAAGATCTAGCGGAATCCCAGCAGTACTTC. Amino acids: CASSQDLAESQQYF. This chain links TRBV4-3 with TRBJ2-7, with TRBD2 matching over 7 bases. The CDR3 consists of 14 residues. V lost 0 bases, J lost 8 bases, and 7 bases stayed unmatched. Germline V gene sequence: CDR1 LGHNA, CDR2 YSLEER.

The chain is built from TRBV2 and TRBJ1-5, with TRBD1 matching over 9 bases. CDR3 size: 16 residues. With V trimmed by 3 bases and J by 3 bases, 6 bases remained unmatched. CDR1 SNHLY and CDR2 FYNNEI come from the germline V gene. DNA for the CDR3: TGTGCCAGCAGTGACACAGGGGGCGCGTCCAATCAGCCCCAGCATTTT. Its protein is CASSDTGGASNQPQHF.

The chain joins TRBV7-6 to TRBJ2-1; 8 bases line up with TRBD2. The CDR3 is 18 amino acids. Trimming removed 2 bases from V and 5 bases from J; junction bases left unmatched: 14. Germline assignment: CDR1 SGHVS and CDR2 FNYEAQ. The CDR3 nucleotides read TGTGCCAGCAGCTTATGGACAAGCGGGAGAAGCACTCACAATGAGCAGTTCTTC. It codes for CASSLWTSGRSTHNEQFF.

The rearrangement links TRBV18 to TRBJ1-1; D gene ambiguous. There are 12 residues in the CDR3. In germline, CDR1 is KGHSH, CDR2 LQKENI. V was shortened by 3 bases and J by 1 base, with 3 bases between the two germline ends. CDR3 DNA: TGTGCCAGCTCACCCAGGAACACTGAAGCTTTCTTT. It encodes CASSPRNTEAFF.

This clonotype has just a few counts. The J gene is TRBJ1-3, the V gene TRBV12-3 or TRBV12-4; D remains ambiguous. The CDR3 loop spans 13 amino acids. V was clipped by 8 bases and J by 2 bases, with 10 bases between them. The chain's CDR3 is CASGVAPGNTIYF. The CDR3 nucleotides read TGTGCCAGCGGGGTCGCCCCTGGAAACACCATATATTTT.

This clonotype was detected only a few times. This chain links TRBV5-1 with TRBJ2-3, with D possibly being TRBD1 (6 bases). The V gene's germline CDR1 is SGHRS and CDR2 YFSETQ. This CDR3 spans 15 amino acids. Trimming shortened V by 5 bases and J by 1 base, and 14 bases separated the two germline ends. This CDR3 is CASRTRGMGTDTQYF. As DNA, the CDR3 is TGCGCCAGCAGGACCAGGGGAATGGGCACAGATACGCAGTATTTT. The full variable domain, completed using reference TRBV5-1 and TRBJ2-3, is KAGVTQTPRYLIKTRGQQVTLSCSPISGHRSVSWYQQTPGQGLQFLFEYFSETQRNKGNFPGRFSGRQFSNSRSEMNVSTLELGDSALYLCASRTRGMGTDTQYFGPGTRLTVL.

This clonotype was counted between two and nine times. V usage is TRBV25-1 and J usage is TRBJ1-2, with D tentatively TRBD1 (6 bases). Trimming removed 7 bases at V and 8 bases at J, with 23 bases between. This CDR3 has 15 residues. CDR1 and CDR2 from the germline V gene are MGHDK and SYGVNS. As DNA, the CDR3 is TGTGCCAGCACGACGGGGGGGCTAAGACCGACGGGCTACACCTTC. Translating it yields CASTTGGLRPTGYTF.

The chain has TRBV24-1 and TRBJ2-2; TRBD1 is a possible D gene (7 bases). CDR3 length: 15 amino acids. V lost 5 bases and J 3 bases, leaving 12 bases between the germline ends. The germline V gene has CDR1 KGHDR and CDR2 SFDVKD. The CDR3 bases are TGTGCCACCAGTGGGCCCAGGGGGGACACCGGGGAGCTGTTTTTT. Translating gives CATSGPRGDTGELFF.

The J gene is TRBJ1-6, the V gene TRBV4-1; tentative D call: TRBD1 (5 bases). The germline gives CDR1 MGHRA, CDR2 YSYEKL. V was clipped by 3 bases and J by 7 bases, with 7 bases between them. This CDR3 comprises 13 residues. CDR3: CASSQGRNSPLHF. The CDR3 nucleotides are TGCGCCAGCAGCCAGGGACGGAATTCACCCCTCCACTTT.

This clonotype was observed a handful of times. This chain uses TRBV12-5 with TRBJ2-3; maybe TRBD2 (6 bases). The V gene's germline CDR1 is LGHNT and CDR2 FRNRAP. The CDR3 is 18 amino acids. Trimming shortened V by 3 bases and J by 2 bases, and 21 bases separated the two germline ends. CDR3 protein: CASGFLRERPTSTDTQYF. In DNA form, the CDR3 reads TGTGCTAGTGGTTTCCTACGGGAGCGGCCAACCTCCACAGATACGCAGTATTTT.

This clonotype was seen a few times. The rearrangement joins TRBV5-1 to TRBJ2-2; D unclear. The CDR3 loop spans 14 amino acids. Between the trimmed V and J ends, which lost 4 bases and 3 bases, there was a span of 10 bases. Germline V lookup: CDR1 SGHRS, CDR2 YFSETQ. In DNA form, the CDR3 reads TGCGCCAGCAGCCCTGGATCCCACACCGGGGAGCTGTTTTTT. It translates to CASSPGSHTGELFF.

There are a few counts of this clonotype. V usage is TRBV5-1 and J usage is TRBJ2-3; 9 positions agree with TRBD2. This CDR3 spans 14 amino acids. Germline CDR1 SGHRS, CDR2 YFSETQ. Trimming took 4 bases from V and 5 from J; bases not matched to a gene: 5. In DNA, the CDR3 is TGCGCCAGCAGCGGCGGGGGGGCAAGAGATACGCAGTATTTT. Amino acid sequence: CASSGGGARDTQYF.

This clonotype has just a few counts. The junction does not match germline at one end; this may be a read error. V gene TRBV7-8 combines with J gene TRBJ1-4; TRBD1 is a possible D gene (5 bases). CDR1 and CDR2 from the germline V gene are SGHVS and FQNEAQ. The CDR3 is 15 amino acids. CDR3 nucleotide sequence: TGTGCCAGCAGCTTAGGGACAATCCTAAATGAAAAGCTGTTTTTT. Translating gives CASSLGTILNEKLFF.

There are a few counts of this clonotype. This rearrangement joins TRBV12-3 or TRBV12-4 to TRBJ1-2; 7 nucleotides agree with TRBD1. This CDR3 is 14 amino acids long. V was clipped by 5 bases and J by 2 bases; unmatched bases: 5. CDR3 in amino acids: CASSTGVGNYGYTF. The CDR3 DNA reads TGTGCCAGCAGTACAGGGGTCGGGAACTATGGCTACACCTTC.

The V gene is TRBV7-6, the J gene TRBJ2-1; 9 bases are shared with TRBD1. After removal of 2 bases from V and 6 bases from J, the junction contained 11 bases not matched to a gene. Germline CDR1 is SGHVS and CDR2 is FNYEAQ. The CDR3 length is 17 residues. CDR3 sequence (DNA): TGTGCCAGCAGCTTACTTGGCTGGGGACAGGGACGCAATGAGCAGTTCTTC. Protein: CASSLLGWGQGRNEQFF.